A single T cell receptor beta chain is shown here with its context. The antigen is undetermined. The data are from a study of blood T cell dynamics during melanoma immunotherapy. Across the study: Metastatic melanoma patients received first-line pembrolizumab or nivolumab plus ipilimumab.

Points from the study as a whole: Clones driving repertoire changes may be melanoma-specific or general immune activation.

CDR1 and CDR2 (germline): LNHNV, YYDKDF (reference sequence). CDR3 size: 11 residues. Trimming left V 3 bases short and J 4 bases short, with 4 bases between. As for time point: pre-treatment baseline. Sampling occurred pretreatment (T0) and at week 3 (W3), after cycle one of checkpoint blockade. Apart from two fast progressors, RECIST 1.1 response was judged 12 weeks post-infusion. Some clones are missing from TCRdb's copy, which holds only in-frame ones; the method was immunoSEQ multiplex PCR. The repertoire consists of 4,200 or so clones, with just over 95% occurring once and the leading ten covering 1.2%.

The starting material was effector memory CD8+ T cells from blood, obtained from a patient treated with checkpoint blockade. The TCR sequence derives from a human donor with melanoma. The chain employs TRBV15 and TRBJ2-7; the D is unclear. Written as DNA, the CDR3 is TGTGCCACCAGCAGCCTATACGAGCAGTACTTC. Its protein is CATSSLYEQYF. Full variable domain (rest looked up from reference TRBV15 and TRBJ2-7): DAMVIQNPRYQVTQFGKPVTLSCSQTLNHNVMYWYQQKSSQAPKLLFHYYDKDFNNEADTPDNFQSRRPNTSFCFLDIRSPGLGDTAMYLCATSSLYEQYFGPGTRLTVT.